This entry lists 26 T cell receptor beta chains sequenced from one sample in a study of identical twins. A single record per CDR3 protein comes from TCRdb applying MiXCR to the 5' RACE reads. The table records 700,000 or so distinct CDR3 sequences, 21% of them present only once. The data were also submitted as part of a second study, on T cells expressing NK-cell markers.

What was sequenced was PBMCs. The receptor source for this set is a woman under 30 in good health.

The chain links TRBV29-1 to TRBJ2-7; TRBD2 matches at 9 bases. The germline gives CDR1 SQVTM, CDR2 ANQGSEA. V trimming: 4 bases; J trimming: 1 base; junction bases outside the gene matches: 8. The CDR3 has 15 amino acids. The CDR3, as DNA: TGCAGCGTTGTGATGGCTAGCGGGAATTCCTACGAGCAGTACTTC. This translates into CSVVMASGNSYEQYF.

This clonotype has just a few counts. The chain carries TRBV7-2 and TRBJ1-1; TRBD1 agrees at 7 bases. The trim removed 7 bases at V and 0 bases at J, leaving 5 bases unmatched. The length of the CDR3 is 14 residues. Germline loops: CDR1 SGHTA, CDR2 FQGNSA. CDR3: CASNNRGVNTEAFF. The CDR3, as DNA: TGTGCCAGCAACAACAGGGGTGTGAACACTGAAGCTTTCTTT.

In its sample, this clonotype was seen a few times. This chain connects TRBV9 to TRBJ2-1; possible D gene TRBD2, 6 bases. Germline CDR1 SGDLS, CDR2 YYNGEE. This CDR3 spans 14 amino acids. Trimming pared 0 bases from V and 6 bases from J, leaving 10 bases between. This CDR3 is CASSVAAGRNEQFF. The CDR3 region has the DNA TGTGCCAGCAGCGTAGCGGCGGGGCGCAATGAGCAGTTCTTC. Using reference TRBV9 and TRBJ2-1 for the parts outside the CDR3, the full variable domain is DSGVTQTPKHLITATGQRVTLRCSPRSGDLSVYWYQQSLDQGLQFLIQYYNGEERAKGNILERFSAQQFPDLHSELNLSSLELGDSALYFCASSVAAGRNEQFFGPGTRLTVL.

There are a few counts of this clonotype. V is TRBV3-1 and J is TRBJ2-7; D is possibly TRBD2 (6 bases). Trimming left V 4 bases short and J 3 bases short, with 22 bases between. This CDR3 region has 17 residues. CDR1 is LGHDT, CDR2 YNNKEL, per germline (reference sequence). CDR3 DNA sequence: TGTGCCAGCAGCCCACGGGCTGGAGTAGCGGCCAGCTACGAGCAGTACTTC. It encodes CASSPRAGVAASYEQYF.

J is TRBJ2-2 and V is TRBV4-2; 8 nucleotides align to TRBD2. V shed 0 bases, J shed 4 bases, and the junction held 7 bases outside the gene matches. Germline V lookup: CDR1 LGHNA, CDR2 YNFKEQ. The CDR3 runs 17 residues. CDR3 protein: CASSQDRPGGLTGELFF. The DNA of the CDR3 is TGTGCCAGCAGCCAAGATCGCCCGGGGGGGCTCACCGGGGAGCTGTTTTTT.

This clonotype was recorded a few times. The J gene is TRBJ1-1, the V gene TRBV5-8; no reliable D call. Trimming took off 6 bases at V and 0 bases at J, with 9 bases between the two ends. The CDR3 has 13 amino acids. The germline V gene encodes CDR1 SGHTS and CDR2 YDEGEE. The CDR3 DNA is TGTGCCAGCATTTCCCGGGTGAACACTGAAGCTTTCTTT. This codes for CASISRVNTEAFF. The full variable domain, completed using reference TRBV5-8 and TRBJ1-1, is EAGVTQSPTHLIKTRGQQATLRCSPISGHTSVYWYQQALGLGLQFLLWYDEGEERNRGNFPPRFSGRQFPNYSSELNVNALELEDSALYLCASISRVNTEAFFGQGTRLTVV.

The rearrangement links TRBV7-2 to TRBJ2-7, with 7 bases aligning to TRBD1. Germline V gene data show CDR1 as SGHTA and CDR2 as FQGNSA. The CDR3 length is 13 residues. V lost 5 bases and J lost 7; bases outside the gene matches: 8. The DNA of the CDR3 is TGTGCCAGCAGCCGGACAGGTCCCCTGGAGCAGTACTTC. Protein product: CASSRTGPLEQYF. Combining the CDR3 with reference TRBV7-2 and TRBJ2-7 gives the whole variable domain GAGVSQSPSNKVTEKGKDVELRCDPISGHTALYWYRQSLGQGLEFLIYFQGNSAPDKSGLPSDRFSAERTGGSVSTLTIQRTQQEDSAVYLCASSRTGPLEQYFGPGTRLTVT.

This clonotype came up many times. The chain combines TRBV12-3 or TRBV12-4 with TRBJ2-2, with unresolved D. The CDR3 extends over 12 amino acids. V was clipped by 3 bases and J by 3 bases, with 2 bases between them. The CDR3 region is CASSFHTGELFF. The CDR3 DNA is TGTGCCAGCAGTTTTCACACCGGGGAGCTGTTTTTT.

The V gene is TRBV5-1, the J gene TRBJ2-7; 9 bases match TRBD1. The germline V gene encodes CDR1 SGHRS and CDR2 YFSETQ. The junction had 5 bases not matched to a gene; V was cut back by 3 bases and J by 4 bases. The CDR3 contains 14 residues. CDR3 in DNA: TGCGCCAGCAGCTCAACAGGGGGCGAATACGAGCAGTACTTC. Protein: CASSSTGGEYEQYF.

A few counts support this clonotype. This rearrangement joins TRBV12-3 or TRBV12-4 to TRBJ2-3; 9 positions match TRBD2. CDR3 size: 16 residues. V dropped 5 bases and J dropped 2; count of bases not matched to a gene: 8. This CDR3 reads CASSGRGTSPTDTQYF. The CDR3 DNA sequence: TGTGCCAGCAGTGGGCGGGGGACTAGCCCCACAGATACGCAGTATTTT.

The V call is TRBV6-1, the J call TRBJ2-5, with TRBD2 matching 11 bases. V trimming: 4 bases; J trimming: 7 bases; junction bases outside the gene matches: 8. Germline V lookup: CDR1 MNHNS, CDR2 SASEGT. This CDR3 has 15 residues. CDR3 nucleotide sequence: TGTGCCAGCAGTGCCGGACTAGCGGGCCCGATGACCCAGTACTTC. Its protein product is CASSAGLAGPMTQYF.

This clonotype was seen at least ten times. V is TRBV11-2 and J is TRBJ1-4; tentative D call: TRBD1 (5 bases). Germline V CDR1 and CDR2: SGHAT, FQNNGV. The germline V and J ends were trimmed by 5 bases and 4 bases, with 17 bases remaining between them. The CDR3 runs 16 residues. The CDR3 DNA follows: TGTGCCAGCAGCCCCACCCTGTCAGACAGTAATGAAAAACTGTTTTTT. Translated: CASSPTLSDSNEKLFF.

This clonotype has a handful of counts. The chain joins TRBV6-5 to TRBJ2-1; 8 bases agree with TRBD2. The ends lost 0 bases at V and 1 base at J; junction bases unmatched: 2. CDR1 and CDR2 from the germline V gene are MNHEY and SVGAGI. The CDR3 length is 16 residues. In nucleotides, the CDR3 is TGTGCCAGCAGTTACTCCCCTAGCGGGTCCTACAATGAGCAGTTCTTC. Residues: CASSYSPSGSYNEQFF.

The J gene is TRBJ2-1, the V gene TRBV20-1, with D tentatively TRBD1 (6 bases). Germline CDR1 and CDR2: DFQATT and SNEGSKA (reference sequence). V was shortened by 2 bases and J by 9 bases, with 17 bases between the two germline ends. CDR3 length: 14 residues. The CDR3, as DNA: TGCAGTGCTAGACTGCCCTTGAAAGGGGGTGAGCAGTTCTTC. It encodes CSARLPLKGGEQFF.

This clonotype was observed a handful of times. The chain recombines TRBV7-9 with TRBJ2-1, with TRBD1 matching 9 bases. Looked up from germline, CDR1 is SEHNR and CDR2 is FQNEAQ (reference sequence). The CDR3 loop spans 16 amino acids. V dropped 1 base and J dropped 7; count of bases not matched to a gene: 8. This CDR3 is CASSLVGQGGGNEQFF. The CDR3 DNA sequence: TGTGCCAGCAGCTTAGTGGGACAGGGTGGTGGAAATGAGCAGTTCTTC.

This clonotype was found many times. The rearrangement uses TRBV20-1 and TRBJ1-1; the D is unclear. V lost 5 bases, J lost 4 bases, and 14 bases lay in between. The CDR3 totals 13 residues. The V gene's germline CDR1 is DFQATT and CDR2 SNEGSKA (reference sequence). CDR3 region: CSAPGEEGTEAFF. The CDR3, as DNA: TGCAGTGCTCCCGGGGAAGAGGGCACTGAAGCTTTCTTT.

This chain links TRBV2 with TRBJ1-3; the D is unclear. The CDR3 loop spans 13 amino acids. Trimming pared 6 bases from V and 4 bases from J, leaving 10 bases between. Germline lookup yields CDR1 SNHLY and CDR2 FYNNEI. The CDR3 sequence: CASRLDQGNTIYF. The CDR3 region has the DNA TGTGCCAGCAGATTAGACCAGGGAAACACCATATATTTT.

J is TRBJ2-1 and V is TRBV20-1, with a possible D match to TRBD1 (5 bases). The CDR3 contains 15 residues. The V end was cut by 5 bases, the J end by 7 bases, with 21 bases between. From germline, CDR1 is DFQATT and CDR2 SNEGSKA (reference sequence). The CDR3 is CSAGVGHRGSNEQFF. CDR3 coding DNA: TGCAGTGCTGGGGTTGGGCATAGGGGATCGAATGAGCAGTTCTTC.

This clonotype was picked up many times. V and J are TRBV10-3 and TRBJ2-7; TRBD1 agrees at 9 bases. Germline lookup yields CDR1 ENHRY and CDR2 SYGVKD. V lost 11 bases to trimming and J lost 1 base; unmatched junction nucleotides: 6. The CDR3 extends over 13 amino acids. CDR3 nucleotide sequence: TGTGCCTCGACGGACAGGGGATCCTACGAGCAGTACTTC. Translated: CASTDRGSYEQYF.

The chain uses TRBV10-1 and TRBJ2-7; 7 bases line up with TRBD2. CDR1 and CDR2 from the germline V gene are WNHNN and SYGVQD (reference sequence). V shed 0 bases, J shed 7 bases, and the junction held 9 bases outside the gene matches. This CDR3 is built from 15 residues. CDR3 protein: CASSESRGAGIEQYF. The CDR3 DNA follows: TGCGCCAGCAGTGAGTCCCGGGGAGCGGGGATAGAGCAGTACTTC.

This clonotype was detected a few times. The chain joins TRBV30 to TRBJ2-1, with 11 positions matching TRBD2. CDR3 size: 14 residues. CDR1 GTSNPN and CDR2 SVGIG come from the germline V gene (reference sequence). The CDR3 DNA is TGTGCTTGCAGGATAGCGGGAGGGGTCAATGAGCAGTTCTTC. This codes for CACRIAGGVNEQFF.

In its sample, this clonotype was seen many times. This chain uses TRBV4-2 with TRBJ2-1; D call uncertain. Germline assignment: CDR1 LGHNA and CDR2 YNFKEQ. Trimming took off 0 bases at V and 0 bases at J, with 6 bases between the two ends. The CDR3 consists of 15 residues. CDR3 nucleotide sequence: TGTGCCAGCAGCCAAGACTCGAGCTCCTACAATGAGCAGTTCTTC. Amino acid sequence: CASSQDSSSYNEQFF.

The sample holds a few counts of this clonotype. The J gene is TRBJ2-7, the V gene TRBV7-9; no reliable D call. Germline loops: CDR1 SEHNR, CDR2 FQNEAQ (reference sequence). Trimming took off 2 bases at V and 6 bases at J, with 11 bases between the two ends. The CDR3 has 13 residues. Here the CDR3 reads CASSLFGSPEQYF. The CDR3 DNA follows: TGTGCCAGCAGCTTATTCGGGTCCCCCGAGCAGTACTTC.

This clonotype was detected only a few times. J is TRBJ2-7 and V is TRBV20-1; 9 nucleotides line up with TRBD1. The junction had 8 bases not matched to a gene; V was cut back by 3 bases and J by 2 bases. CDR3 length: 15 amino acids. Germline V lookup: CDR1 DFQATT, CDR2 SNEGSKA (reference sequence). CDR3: CSASPGTGYTYEQYF. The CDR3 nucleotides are TGCAGTGCTAGCCCCGGGACAGGGTATACCTACGAGCAGTACTTC.

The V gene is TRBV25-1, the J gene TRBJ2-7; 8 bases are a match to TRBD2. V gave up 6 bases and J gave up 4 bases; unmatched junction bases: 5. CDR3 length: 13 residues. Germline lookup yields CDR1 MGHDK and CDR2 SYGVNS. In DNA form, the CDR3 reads TGTGCCAGCAGCCGGAGCGGGAGATACGAGCAGTACTTC. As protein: CASSRSGRYEQYF.

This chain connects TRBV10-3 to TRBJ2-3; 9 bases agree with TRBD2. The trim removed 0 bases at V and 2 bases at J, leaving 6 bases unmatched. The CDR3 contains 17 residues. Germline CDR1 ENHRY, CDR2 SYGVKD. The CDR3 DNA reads TGTGCCATCAGTGAGTCCACTAGCGGGTGGTACACAGATACGCAGTATTTT. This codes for CAISESTSGWYTDTQYF.